Below, 10 T cell receptor beta chains from the same sample are listed, as sequenced in a study of cytomegalovirus exposure and HLA in healthy donors. The PCR employed 60 Vbeta primers together with 13 Jbeta primers. Sequencing was performed with immunoSEQ multiplex PCR; in TCRdb, only in-frame clones are kept and a portion is missing. The sample carries about 140,000 clones, 75% to 80% recorded once. The sample consisted of PBMCs. The receptors were sampled from a woman aged 50 to 60 in good health and CMV-seronegative.

This rearrangement joins TRBV29-1 to TRBJ2-3, with a tentative D call TRBD2 (7 bases). This CDR3 contains 11 residues. Germline V gives CDR1 SQVTM, CDR2 ANQGSEA. The DNA for the CDR3 is TGCTGCGGGGGCCTGACAGATACGCAGTATTTT. Translation gives CCGGLTDTQYF.

The genes are TRBV15 and TRBJ2-5; D call uncertain. V shed 1 base and J shed 2 bases, with 5 bases lying between them. Germline V gene lookup returns CDR1 LNHNV and CDR2 YYDKDF (reference sequence). The CDR3 covers 13 residues. CDR3 coding DNA: TGTGCCACCAGCAGAGCCGGTCAAGAGACCCAGTACTTC. This translates into CATSRAGQETQYF.

The chain uses TRBV4-1 and TRBJ1-6, with TRBD1 matching 10 bases. Germline values: CDR1 MGHRA, CDR2 YSYEKL. Trimming at V came to 0 bases and at J to 11 bases, leaving 7 bases not matched to a gene. CDR3 length equals 16 residues. Written as DNA, the CDR3 is TGCGCCAGCAGCCAAGAAATGACAGGGGGCGGGGCACCCCTCCACTTT. Protein: CASSQEMTGGGAPLHF.

V and J are TRBV10-3 and TRBJ2-3, with TRBD2 identical over 7 bases. The CDR3 covers 14 residues. Losses at the gene ends were 10 bases for V and 3 bases for J; bases not matched to a gene: 10. In germline, CDR1 is ENHRY, CDR2 SYGVKD. The CDR3 DNA reads as TGTGCCACCACCTTGGGGGGGAGGACAGATACGCAGTATTTT. Amino acids: CATTLGGRTDTQYF.

This chain joins TRBV10-3 and TRBJ1-1; D call uncertain. This CDR3 comprises 15 residues. The V gene lost 0 bases and the J gene lost 3 bases, with 11 bases spanning the gap. CDR1 ENHRY and CDR2 SYGVKD come from the germline V gene. The CDR3 coding sequence is TGTGCCATCAGTGAGTCATTTGGGGAGGACACTGAAGCTTTCTTT. Translation gives CAISESFGEDTEAFF.

J is TRBJ1-2 and V is TRBV5-1, with D perhaps matching TRBD1 (6 bases). Per germline, CDR1 SGHRS and CDR2 YFSETQ. The CDR3 is 14 amino acids. Trimming cost V 1 base and J 3 bases, with 10 bases left between them. CDR3 region: CASSLRGGYYGYTF. DNA of the CDR3: TGCGCCAGCAGCTTGAGGGGGGGTTACTATGGCTACACCTTC.

A note on this clone: Without the conserved terminal phenylalanine or tryptophan, this CDR3 likely stems from a read error. This rearrangement joins TRBV7-2 to TRBJ1-2; 7 bases agree with TRBD1. Germline assignment: CDR1 SGHTA and CDR2 FQGNSA. After removal of 7 bases from V and 4 bases from J, the junction contained 6 bases not matched to a gene. There are 13 residues in the CDR3. CDR3 region: CASTRDSPYGYTL. In DNA, the CDR3 is TGTGCCAGCACTCGGGACAGTCCCTATGGCTACACCCTC.

About this clone: At one end the junction does not follow the germline gene, possibly because of a read error. V is TRBV5-1 and J is TRBJ2-3; TRBD2 might be the D (5 bases). Germline values: CDR1 SGHRS, CDR2 YFSETQ. This CDR3 contains 14 residues. The DNA for the CDR3 is TGCGCCGGCAGCTTGTGGGGAGGCACAGATACGCAGTATTTT. Amino acids: CAGSLWGGTDTQYF.

The chain recombines TRBV11-3 with TRBJ1-1; 7 bases map to TRBD1. Germline V CDR1 and CDR2: SGHNT, YENEEA. The CDR3 runs to 16 residues. The V and J ends lost 5 bases and 2 bases, in that order; junction bases with no gene match: 11. In nucleotides, the CDR3 is TGTGCCAGCAGCCCGGGAGGGGGCGCAGGAAACACTGAAGCTTTCTTT. It codes for CASSPGGGAGNTEAFF.

The chain links TRBV27 to TRBJ2-5; possible D gene TRBD1, 6 bases. Germline CDR1 reads MNHEY; CDR2 reads SMNVEV (reference sequence). CDR3 length: 15 residues. Trimming removed 6 bases at V and 2 bases at J, with 16 bases between. The CDR3 coding sequence is TGTGCCAGCAGACTCCTGACAGGACCACAAGAGACCCAGTACTTC. Its translation is CASRLLTGPQETQYF.